Listed below are T cell receptor beta chains from one sample, sequenced in a study of identifying expanded T cells in peripheral blood. Sequenced by immunoSEQ multiplex PCR; TCRdb stores in-frame clones only, minus some. This table has some 130,000 clones, around 88% appearing once. Sequencing was performed on blood. The receptors stem from a person aged 18-70 years in good health. Each CDR3 is given with its conserved first and last residue. D genes are given only for firm matches. A row's size may be missing; if present it is once, few, many or a size class.

NA,TRBV28,TRBJ2-7,NA,CASSSPHGTYEQYF,TGTGCCAGCAGTTCACCCCACGGGACGTACGAGCAGTACTTC
NA,TRBV4-1,TRBJ2-7,NA,CASSQGAERGYEQYF,TGCGCCAGCAGCCAAGGGGCAGAGAGGGGATACGAGCAGTACTTC
NA,TRBV11-1,TRBJ2-1,NA,CASSSSQLEQFF,TGTGCCAGCAGCTCCTCGCAACTCGAGCAGTTCTTC
NA,TRBV28,TRBJ2-3,NA,CASSSGRTDTQYF,TGTGCCAGCAGTTCGGGACGCACAGATACGCAGTATTTT
NA,TRBV7-9,TRBJ2-1,NA,CASSSGRGWDNEQFF,TGTGCCAGCAGCTCCGGAAGGGGTTGGGACAATGAGCAGTTCTTC
NA,TRBV5-6,TRBJ1-2,NA,CASSLVDRLNWYGYTF,TGTGCCAGCAGCTTAGTTGACAGGCTTAACTGGTATGGCTACACCTTC
NA,TRBV7-6,TRBJ1-6,NA,CASRNPGSPLHF,TGTGCCAGCAGAAACCCGGGTTCACCCCTCCACTTT
TRBD2,TRBV27,TRBJ2-3,NA,CASGPGTSVTDTQYF,TGTGCCAGCGGACCCGGGACTAGTGTCACAGATACGCAGTATTTT
NA,TRBV7-6,TRBJ1-3,NA,CASSLAVGIGNTIYF,TGTGCCAGCAGCTTAGCCGTAGGAATCGGAAACACCATATATTTT
NA,TRBV6-9,TRBJ2-7,NA,CASSYALIQRRISYEQYF,TGTGCCAGCAGTTACGCCTTAATTCAAAGACGGATCTCCTACGAGCAGTACTTC
NA,TRBV6-5,TRBJ1-3,once,CASSYGDGGNTIYF,TGTGCCAGCAGTTATGGGGATGGTGGAAACACCATATATTTT
NA,TRBV30,TRBJ2-3,NA,CAWSGVPPDTQYF,TGTGCCTGGAGTGGCGTCCCCCCAGATACGCAGTATTTT
NA,TRBV4-2,TRBJ2-5,NA,CASSQALGGMTNF,TGTGCCAGCAGCCAAGCTCTCGGAGGGATGACCAACTTC
NA,TRBV6-5,TRBJ2-2,NA,CASTLQGGFAELFF,TGTGCCAGCACCCTCCAAGGAGGTTTCGCGGAGCTGTTTTTT
NA,TRBV30,TRBJ1-2,NA,CAWSTLAGSGGYTF,TGTGCCTGGAGTACCCTCGCAGGGTCGGGAGGCTACACCTTC
TRBD2,TRBV4-1,TRBJ2-3,NA,CASSQGILAGGSDTQYF,TGCGCCAGCAGCCAAGGGATACTAGCGGGGGGTTCGGATACGCAGTATTTT
NA,TRBV6-1,TRBJ1-5,NA,CASRGGGGNQPQHF,TGTGCCAGCAGGGGAGGGGGGGGCAATCAGCCCCAGCATTTT
TRBD2,TRBV30,TRBJ2-5,NA,CAWSPGTRQETQYF,TGTGCCTGGAGTCCTGGGACTAGACAAGAGACCCAGTACTTC
TRBD1,TRBV27,TRBJ1-4,NA,CASRATLQGAGNEKLFF,TGTGCCAGCAGAGCAACTTTACAGGGGGCCGGTAATGAAAAACTGTTTTTT
NA,TRBV7-7,TRBJ2-1,NA,CASSYVYAGEQFF,TGTGCCAGCAGCTACGTTTACGCGGGTGAGCAGTTCTTC
NA,TRBV7-9,TRBJ1-4,once,CASSPRGATNEKLFF,TGTGCCAGCAGCCCCCGGGGTGCAACTAATGAAAAACTGTTTTTT
TRBD1,TRBV7-6,TRBJ1-1,once,CASSFPQGGDTEAFF,TGTGCCAGCAGCTTCCCCCAGGGGGGTGACACTGAAGCTTTCTTT
NA,TRBV2,TRBJ2-1,NA,CASRKGSSFGSYNEQFF,TGTGCCAGCAGGAAGGGCAGCTCTTTTGGCTCCTACAATGAGCAGTTCTTC
TRBD1,TRBV29-1,TRBJ2-3,few,CSVETSPGQRTKLNTQYF,TGCAGCGTTGAGACATCCCCGGGACAGAGGACGAAACTGAATACGCAGTATTTT
NA,TRBV20-1,TRBJ1-2,NA,CSASRDNGYTF,TGCAGTGCTTCCCGGGACAACGGCTACACCTTC
TRBD1,TRBV2,TRBJ1-3,NA,CASTGQGTGNTIYF,TGTGCCAGCACGGGACAGGGAACGGGAAACACCATATATTTT